These 29 T cell receptor beta chains originate from one sample sequenced in a study of OX40 agonist ivuxolimab in advanced cancers. Clones were read by immunoSEQ multiplex PCR, and TCRdb kept only the in-frame ones, dropping some. The data contain approximately 84,000 clones, approximately 83% of them singletons. The sample in question was CD4+ or CD8+ T cells sorted from blood, obtained in a trial of the OX40 agonist ivuxolimab. Every receptor here comes from an adult with an advanced solid tumor such as melanoma, head and neck, liver or kidney cancer.

This clone was counted a few times. This chain links TRBV9 with TRBJ2-7; perhaps TRBD2 as D (5 bases). The CDR3 runs 13 residues. From germline, CDR1 is SGDLS and CDR2 YYNGEE. V was clipped by 4 bases and J by 5 bases, with 13 bases between them. CDR3 region: CASSPRGRDEQYF. The CDR3 DNA sequence: TGTGCCAGCAGCCCCCGTGGGAGAGACGAGCAGTACTTC.

This chain joins TRBV29-1 and TRBJ2-1, with 11 bases aligning to TRBD1. V trimming: 0 bases; J trimming: 7 bases; junction bases outside the gene matches: 5. Germline V gene data show CDR1 as SQVTM and CDR2 as ANQGSEA. This CDR3 has 15 residues. The CDR3, as DNA: TGCAGCGTTGAAGACGGACAGGGGGCGCGGAATGAGCAGTTCTTC. It codes for CSVEDGQGARNEQFF.

DNA of the CDR3: TGCAGGGCCGGGACAGGGAATGGCTACACCTTC. Translated: CRAGTGNGYTF. V gene TRBV20-1 combines with J gene TRBJ1-2; TRBD1 agrees at 9 bases. In germline, CDR1 is DFQATT, CDR2 SNEGSKA (reference sequence). The CDR3 is 11 amino acids.

A single count supports this clone. The V and J genes are TRBV28 and TRBJ1-2, with TRBD1 identical over 8 bases. This CDR3 is 15 amino acids long. Germline V gives CDR1 MDHEN, CDR2 SYDVKM. The trim removed 3 bases at V and 7 bases at J, leaving 10 bases unmatched. The CDR3 protein is CASSLWQGAFGGYTF. DNA for the CDR3: TGTGCCAGCAGTTTGTGGCAGGGGGCTTTCGGTGGCTACACCTTC.

The rearrangement uses TRBV18 and TRBJ1-2, with D maybe TRBD1 (5 bases). The germline V gene encodes CDR1 KGHSH and CDR2 LQKENI. The CDR3 consists of 16 residues. Deletions cut 3 bases from V and 4 bases from J, with 18 bases between. CDR3 sequence reads: CASSPSPGRLVYGYTF. The CDR3 DNA reads as TGTGCCAGCTCACCGTCGCCGGGACGGCTTGTCTATGGCTACACCTTC.

V and J are TRBV28 and TRBJ1-2; D possibly corresponds to TRBD1 (6 bases). The CDR3 loop spans 14 amino acids. Trimming pared 6 bases from V and 3 bases from J, leaving 14 bases between. The germline V gene encodes CDR1 MDHEN and CDR2 SYDVKM. CDR3 amino acids: CASRTAGDYYGYTF. The CDR3 region has the DNA TGTGCCAGCAGGACAGCAGGGGACTACTATGGCTACACCTTC.

The gene calls are TRBV5-1 and TRBJ2-5, with TRBD1 as a possible D gene (5 bases). The CDR3 has 13 residues. The V end was cut by 2 bases, the J end by 3 bases, with 8 bases between. Germline V CDR1 and CDR2: SGHRS, YFSETQ. The CDR3 region has the DNA TGCGCCAGCAGCTTCGACAGAAAAGAGACCCAGTACTTC. Translating gives CASSFDRKETQYF.

The rearrangement links TRBV11-2 to TRBJ2-2; 8 bases map to TRBD2. Germline trimming cut 5 bases from V and 6 bases from J; bases unmatched to any gene: 11. The CDR3 runs to 16 residues. CDR1 SGHAT and CDR2 FQNNGV come from the germline V gene. As DNA, the CDR3 is TGTGCCAGCAGCCCTCGGGGGGGCCTGGAAGCCGGGGAGCTGTTTTTT. It is translated as CASSPRGGLEAGELFF.

J is TRBJ2-4 and V is TRBV9; TRBD2 might be the D (5 bases). Germline values: CDR1 SGDLS, CDR2 YYNGEE. The CDR3 consists of 14 residues. The germline V and J ends were trimmed by 4 bases and 9 bases, with 17 bases remaining between them. Here the CDR3 reads CASSPRTGVGIQYF. The CDR3 DNA reads as TGTGCCAGCAGCCCCCGGACCGGGGTGGGCATTCAGTACTTC.

This chain uses TRBV7-2 with TRBJ2-5; 7 nucleotides match TRBD1. V lost 0 bases and J lost 7; bases outside the gene matches: 5. This CDR3 spans 14 amino acids. Germline V gene lookup returns CDR1 SGHTA and CDR2 FQGNSA. CDR3 bases: TGTGCCAGCAGCTTAGCGACGGCAGGGGGGACCCAGTACTTC. Encoded protein: CASSLATAGGTQYF.

CDR3 sequence: CASPKGEGCASPLHF. The DNA of the CDR3 is TGTGCCAGCCCCAAGGGGGAGGGTTGCGCTTCACCCCTCCACTTT. The genes are TRBV21-1 and TRBJ1-6. TRBV21-1 is annotated as a pseudogene. The CDR3 has 15 residues.

J is TRBJ1-5 and V is TRBV28, with 8 bases fitting TRBD1. The germline CDR1 and CDR2 sequences are MDHEN and SYDVKM. The length of the CDR3 is 15 residues. After removal of 5 bases from V and 4 bases from J, the junction contained 7 bases not matched to a gene. The CDR3 protein is CASSAQGAGNQPQHF. The CDR3 DNA reads as TGTGCCAGCAGTGCCCAGGGGGCCGGAAATCAGCCCCAGCATTTT.

With respect to this clone: This specimen includes other DNA sequences encoding the same CDR3. The chain links TRBV2 to TRBJ1-3; D is ambiguous. Germline assignment: CDR1 SNHLY and CDR2 FYNNEI. V lost 7 bases and J lost 2, with 9 bases in between. This CDR3 has 13 residues. The CDR3 region is CASTGAAGNTIYF. CDR3 nucleotides: TGTGCCAGCACAGGAGCGGCTGGAAACACCATATATTTT. Full variable domain (outside the CDR3, taken from reference TRBV2 and TRBJ1-3): EPEVTQTPSHQVTQMGQEVILRCVPISNHLYFYWYRQILGQKVEFLVSFYNNEISEKSEIFDDQFSVERPDGSNFTLKIRSTKLEDSAMYFCASTGAAGNTIYFGEGSWLTVV.

The J gene is TRBJ2-7, the V gene TRBV6-6, with 10 nucleotides matching TRBD1. Trimming cost V 6 bases and J 3 bases; bases outside gene matches: 8. The CDR3 spans 15 residues. Germline loops: CDR1 MNHNY, CDR2 SVGAGI (reference sequence). CDR3 residues: CASRPTGDRGYEQYF. CDR3 nucleotides: TGTGCCAGCAGACCCACAGGGGACAGGGGCTACGAGCAGTACTTC.

A few counts support this clone. This chain uses TRBV29-1 with TRBJ1-1; D perhaps matches TRBD1 (6 bases). Germline V gene sequence: CDR1 SQVTM, CDR2 ANQGSEA. The CDR3 spans 11 residues. Between the trimmed V and J ends, which lost 4 bases and 3 bases, there was a span of 6 bases. As DNA, the CDR3 is TGCAGCGTTGGACAGGACACTGAAGCTTTCTTT. Protein product: CSVGQDTEAFF.

This rearrangement joins TRBV11-2 to TRBJ2-5; 8 bases line up with TRBD2. The germline V gene encodes CDR1 SGHAT and CDR2 FQNNGV. The CDR3 contains 16 residues. V gave up 5 bases and J gave up 1 base; unmatched junction bases: 9. The CDR3 DNA is TGTGCCAGCAGCCTACCGGGGGGGGCCGCCCAAGAGACCCAGTACTTC. It yields the protein CASSLPGGAAQETQYF.

The chain carries TRBV28 and TRBJ2-7; D may be TRBD1 (6 bases). The CDR3 is made up of 12 amino acids. Germline V gene lookup returns CDR1 MDHEN and CDR2 SYDVKM. V lost 10 bases and J lost 2, with 12 bases in between. The CDR3 DNA reads TGTGCCACCATTCAGGGGACCTACGAGCAGTACTTC. Residues: CATIQGTYEQYF. Using reference TRBV28 and TRBJ2-7 for the parts outside the CDR3, the full variable domain is DVKVTQSSRYLVKRTGEKVFLECVQDMDHENMFWYRQDPGLGLRLIYFSYDVKMKEKGDIPEGYSVSREKKERFSLILESASTNQTSMYLCATIQGTYEQYFGPGTRLTVT.

The V call is TRBV9, the J call TRBJ1-2; no clear D gene. Trimming shortened V by 0 bases and J by 0 bases, and 15 bases separated the two germline ends. This CDR3 region has 17 residues. Per the germline V gene, CDR1 is SGDLS and CDR2 is YYNGEE. CDR3 coding DNA: TGTGCCAGCAGCGTAGAAGATGTGGCAGATTCTAACTATGGCTACACCTTC. Protein sequence: CASSVEDVADSNYGYTF.

V gene TRBV5-4 combines with J gene TRBJ1-6, with no clear D. The germline V and J ends were trimmed by 0 bases and 7 bases, with 11 bases remaining between them. CDR1 SGHNT and CDR2 YYREEE come from the germline V gene (reference sequence). The CDR3 consists of 15 residues. CDR3 sequence (DNA): TGTGCCAGCAGCTTGGACCGGGCAAGCAATTCACCCCTCCACTTT. Protein sequence: CASSLDRASNSPLHF.

The chain joins TRBV10-3 to TRBJ2-1; 7 bases are shared with TRBD2. Germline V lookup: CDR1 ENHRY, CDR2 SYGVKD. The CDR3 spans 13 residues. The trim removed 10 bases at V and 8 bases at J, leaving 11 bases unmatched. The CDR3: CATGTIPGDEQFF. The CDR3 coding sequence is TGTGCCACTGGGACTATCCCCGGAGATGAGCAGTTCTTC.

This chain joins TRBV20-1 and TRBJ1-2; D may be TRBD1 (6 bases). The CDR3 is made up of 11 amino acids. Per the germline V gene, CDR1 is DFQATT and CDR2 is SNEGSKA (reference sequence). In DNA, the CDR3 is TGCAGACAGGGCTATCAATATGGCTACACCTTC. Its translation: CRQGYQYGYTF.

As DNA, the CDR3 is TGTGCCAGCAGCTTAGAGGGCGGACACGCTTTCTTT. This encodes CASSLEGGHAFF. The chain combines TRBV7-9 with TRBJ1-1; TRBD1 is a possible D gene (5 bases). The CDR3 is 12 residues long. The V and J ends lost 1 base and 11 bases respectively, with 11 bases between them. The germline V gene encodes CDR1 SEHNR and CDR2 FQNEAQ (reference sequence).

The rearrangement joins TRBV5-1 to TRBJ1-2; no clear D. In germline, CDR1 is SGHRS, CDR2 YFSETQ. This CDR3 comprises 14 residues. Trimming took 0 bases from V and 4 from J, leaving 10 bases between them. In DNA, the CDR3 is TGCGCCAGCAGCTTGGACGGGGTGACCTATGGCTACACCTTC. This codes for CASSLDGVTYGYTF.

The chain couples TRBV6-1 to TRBJ2-2; D is ambiguous. Germline V gene lookup returns CDR1 MNHNS and CDR2 SASEGT. This CDR3 comprises 12 residues. Trimming took 4 bases from V and 6 from J, leaving 6 bases between them. The CDR3 coding sequence is TGTGCCAGCAGTGTCCATCCCGGGGAGCTGTTTTTT. Protein product: CASSVHPGELFF.

This clone has just a few counts. The chain joins TRBV7-9 to TRBJ1-2; D gene unclear. The V end was cut by 3 bases, the J end by 6 bases, with 8 bases between. This CDR3 is 12 amino acids long. The germline gives CDR1 SEHNR, CDR2 FQNEAQ (reference sequence). The CDR3 reads CASSLARDGYTF. DNA for the CDR3: TGTGCCAGCAGCTTGGCCCGGGATGGCTACACCTTC.

The chain carries TRBV28 and TRBJ2-2; unclear D gene. Per germline, CDR1 MDHEN and CDR2 SYDVKM. The germline V and J ends were trimmed by 7 bases and 6 bases, with 15 bases remaining between them. The CDR3 runs to 14 residues. The CDR3 bases are TGTGCCAGCACCTCGCCCGGGCGAGCCGGGGAGCTGTTTTTT. It yields the protein CASTSPGRAGELFF.

This chain uses TRBV6-5 with TRBJ2-2; D may match TRBD1 or TRBD2 (5 bases each). The CDR3 loop spans 16 amino acids. Trimming stripped 0 bases from V and 7 bases from J, with 15 bases between. Germline values: CDR1 MNHEY, CDR2 SVGAGI. The CDR3 sequence: CASSYSTRGPDGELFF. The CDR3 nucleotides read TGTGCCAGCAGTTACTCGACCCGGGGCCCGGACGGGGAGCTGTTTTTT.

The chain is built from TRBV28 and TRBJ2-3, with D perhaps TRBD2 (6 bases). The germline V gene has CDR1 MDHEN and CDR2 SYDVKM. Trimming took off 5 bases at V and 2 bases at J, with 8 bases between the two ends. CDR3 length: 13 residues. CDR3 amino acids: CASSPGATDTQYF. CDR3 nucleotides: TGTGCCAGCAGTCCGGGAGCCACAGATACGCAGTATTTT. Supplemented by reference TRBV28 and TRBJ2-3, the full variable domain reads DVKVTQSSRYLVKRTGEKVFLECVQDMDHENMFWYRQDPGLGLRLIYFSYDVKMKEKGDIPEGYSVSREKKERFSLILESASTNQTSMYLCASSPGATDTQYFGPGTRLTVL.

V and J are TRBV9 and TRBJ2-1; D possibly corresponds to TRBD1 (6 bases). CDR1 and CDR2 (germline): SGDLS, YYNGEE. The CDR3 is 16 residues long. The V end was cut by 2 bases, the J end by 7 bases, with 19 bases between. The chain's CDR3 is CASSVYREVVENEQFF. The CDR3 coding sequence is TGTGCCAGCAGCGTTTACAGGGAAGTGGTGGAGAATGAGCAGTTCTTC.